Below, one T cell receptor beta chain is given with its context. The CDR3 length is 13 residues. In germline, CDR1 is GTSNPN, CDR2 SVGIG (reference sequence). V was clipped by 0 bases and J by 1 base, with 6 bases between them. cDNA prepared by RNA extraction and subsequent reverse transcription served as the template for sequencing. TCRdb's copy holds only in-frame clones and misses some; the assay was immunoSEQ multiplex PCR. Of 150,000 to 200,000 clones in the sample, roughly 60% were seen once. The treatment is: oral pan-JAK inhibitor, 5-10 mg twice daily. Researchers took lesional scalp punch biopsies and peripheral blood from people who were alopecia areata patients. This sample is drawn from a study of CD8+ T cells in alopecia areata. Study-wide background: Treatment comprised oral tofacitinib, 5 to 10 mg twice daily, in treated patients.

The sequencing used CD4+ T cells sorted from blood, collected at week 24, from a patient treated with tofacitinib. The sequence derives from a human donor with alopecia areata. The chain links TRBV30 to TRBJ1-1; D is unclear. CDR3 nucleotide sequence: TGTGCCTGGAGTGTATCTTCGAACACTGAAGCTTTCTTT. Protein sequence: CAWSVSSNTEAFF.